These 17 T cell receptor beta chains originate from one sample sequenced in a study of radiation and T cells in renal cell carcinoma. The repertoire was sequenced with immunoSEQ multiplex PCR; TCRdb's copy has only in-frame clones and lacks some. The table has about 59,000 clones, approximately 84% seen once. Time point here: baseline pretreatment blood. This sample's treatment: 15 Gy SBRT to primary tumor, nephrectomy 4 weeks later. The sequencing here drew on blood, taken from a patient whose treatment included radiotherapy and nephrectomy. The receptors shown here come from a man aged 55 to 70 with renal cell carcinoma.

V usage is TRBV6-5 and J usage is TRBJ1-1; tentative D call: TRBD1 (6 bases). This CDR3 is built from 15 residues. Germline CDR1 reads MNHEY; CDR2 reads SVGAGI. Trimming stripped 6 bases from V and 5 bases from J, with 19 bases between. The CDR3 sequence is CASSSGTFPSTEAFF. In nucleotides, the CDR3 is TGTGCCAGCAGCTCCGGGACATTCCCGAGTACTGAAGCTTTCTTT.

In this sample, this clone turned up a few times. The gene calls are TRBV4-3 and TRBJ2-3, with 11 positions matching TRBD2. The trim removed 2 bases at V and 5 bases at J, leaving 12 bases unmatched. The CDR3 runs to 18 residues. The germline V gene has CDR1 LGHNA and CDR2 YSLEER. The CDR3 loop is CASSQSYIAGGREDTQYF. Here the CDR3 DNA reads TGCGCCAGCAGCCAATCTTATATAGCGGGGGGGCGAGAAGATACGCAGTATTTT.

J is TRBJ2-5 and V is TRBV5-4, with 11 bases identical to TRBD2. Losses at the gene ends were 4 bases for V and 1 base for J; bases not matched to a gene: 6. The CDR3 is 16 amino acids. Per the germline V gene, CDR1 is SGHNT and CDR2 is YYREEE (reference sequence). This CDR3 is CASSPTSGGTQETQYF. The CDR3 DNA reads TGTGCCAGCAGCCCTACTAGCGGGGGTACCCAAGAGACCCAGTACTTC. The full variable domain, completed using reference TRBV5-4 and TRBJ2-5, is ETGVTQSPTHLIKTRGQQVTLRCSSQSGHNTVSWYQQALGQGPQFIFQYYREEENGRGNFPPRFSGLQFPNYSSELNVNALELDDSALYLCASSPTSGGTQETQYFGPGTRLLVL.

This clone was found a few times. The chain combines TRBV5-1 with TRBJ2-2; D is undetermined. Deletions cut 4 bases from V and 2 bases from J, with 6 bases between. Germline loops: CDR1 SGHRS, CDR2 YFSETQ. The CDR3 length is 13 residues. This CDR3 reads CASSVTNTGELFF. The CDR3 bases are TGCGCCAGCAGCGTAACCAACACCGGGGAGCTGTTTTTT.

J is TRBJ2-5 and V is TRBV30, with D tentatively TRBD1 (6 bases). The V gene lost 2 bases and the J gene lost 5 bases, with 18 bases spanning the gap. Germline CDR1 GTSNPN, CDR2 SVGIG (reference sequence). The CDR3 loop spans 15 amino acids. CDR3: CAWSTGTFEGETQYF. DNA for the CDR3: TGTGCCTGGAGTACCGGGACATTTGAAGGGGAGACCCAGTACTTC. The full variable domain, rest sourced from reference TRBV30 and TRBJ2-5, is SQTIHQWPATLVQPVGSPLSLECTVEGTSNPNLYWYRQAAGRGLQLLFYSVGIGQISSEVPQNLSASRPQDRQFILSSKKLLLSDSGFYLCAWSTGTFEGETQYFGPGTRLLVL.

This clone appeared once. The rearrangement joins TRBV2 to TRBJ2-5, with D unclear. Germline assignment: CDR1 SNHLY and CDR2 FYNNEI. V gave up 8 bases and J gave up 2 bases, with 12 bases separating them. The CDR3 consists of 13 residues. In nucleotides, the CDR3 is TGTGCCAGCTCTTTTCGACGGCAAGAGACCCAGTACTTC. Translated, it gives CASSFRRQETQYF.

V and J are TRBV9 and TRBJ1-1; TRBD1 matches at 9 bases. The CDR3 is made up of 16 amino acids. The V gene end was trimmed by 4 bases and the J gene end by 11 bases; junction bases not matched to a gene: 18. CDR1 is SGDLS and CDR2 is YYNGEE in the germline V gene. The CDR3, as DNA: TGTGCCAGCAGCCCGACGAGGACAGGGGCTGCCCGTGGGGCTTTCTTT. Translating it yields CASSPTRTGAARGAFF.

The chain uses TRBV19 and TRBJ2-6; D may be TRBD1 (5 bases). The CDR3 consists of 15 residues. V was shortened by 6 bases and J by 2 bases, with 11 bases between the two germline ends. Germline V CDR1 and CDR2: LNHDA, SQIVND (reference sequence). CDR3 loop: CASSPRGAGANVLTF. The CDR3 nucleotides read TGTGCCAGTAGCCCTAGGGGTGCTGGGGCCAACGTCCTGACTTTC.

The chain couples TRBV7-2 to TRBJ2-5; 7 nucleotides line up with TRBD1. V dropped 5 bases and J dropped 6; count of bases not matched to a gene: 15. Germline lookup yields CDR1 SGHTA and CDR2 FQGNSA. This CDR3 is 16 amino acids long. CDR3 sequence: CASSTMGQSSWQTQYF. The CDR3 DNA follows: TGTGCCAGCAGCACCATGGGACAGAGCAGTTGGCAGACCCAGTACTTC.

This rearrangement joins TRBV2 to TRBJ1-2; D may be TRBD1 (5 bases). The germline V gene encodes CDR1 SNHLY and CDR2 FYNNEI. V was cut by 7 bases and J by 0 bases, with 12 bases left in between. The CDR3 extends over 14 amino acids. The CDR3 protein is CASTPGRANYGYTF. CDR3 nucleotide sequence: TGTGCCAGCACACCAGGGCGAGCTAACTATGGCTACACCTTC.

The CDR3 spells CASTPDPQLTDTQYF. CDR3 in DNA: TGTGCCAGCACCCCGGACCCCCAGCTCACAGATACGCAGTATTTT. The V call is TRBV7-9, the J call TRBJ2-3; no definite D call. Trimming cost V 7 bases and J 2 bases, with 16 bases left between them. Germline lookup yields CDR1 SEHNR and CDR2 FQNEAQ (reference sequence). This CDR3 is 15 amino acids long. Filled out from reference TRBV7-9 and TRBJ2-3, the complete variable domain reads DTGVSQNPRHKITKRGQNVTFRCDPISEHNRLYWYRQTLGQGPEFLTYFQNEAQLEKSRLLSDRFSAERPKGSFSTLEIQRTEQGDSAMYLCASTPDPQLTDTQYFGPGTRLTVL.

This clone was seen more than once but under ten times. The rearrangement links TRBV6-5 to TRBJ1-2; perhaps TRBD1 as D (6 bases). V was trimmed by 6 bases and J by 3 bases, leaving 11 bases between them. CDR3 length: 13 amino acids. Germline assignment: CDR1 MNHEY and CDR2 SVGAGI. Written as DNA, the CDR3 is TGTGCCAGCAGCGGACAGAACGACTATGGCTACACCTTC. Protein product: CASSGQNDYGYTF.

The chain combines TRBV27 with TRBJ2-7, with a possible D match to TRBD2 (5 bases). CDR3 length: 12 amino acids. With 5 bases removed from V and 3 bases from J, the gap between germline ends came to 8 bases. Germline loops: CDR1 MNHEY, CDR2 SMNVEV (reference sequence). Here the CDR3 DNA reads TGTGCCAGCAGTCCCGGGATCTACGAGCAGTACTTC. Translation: CASSPGIYEQYF.

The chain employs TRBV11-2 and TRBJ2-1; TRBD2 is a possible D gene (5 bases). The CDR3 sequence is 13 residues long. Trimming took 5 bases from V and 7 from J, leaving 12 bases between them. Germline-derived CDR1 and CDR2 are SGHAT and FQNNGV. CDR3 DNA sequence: TGTGCCAGCAGCACAAGTCCGGGAAATGAGCAGTTCTTC. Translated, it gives CASSTSPGNEQFF.

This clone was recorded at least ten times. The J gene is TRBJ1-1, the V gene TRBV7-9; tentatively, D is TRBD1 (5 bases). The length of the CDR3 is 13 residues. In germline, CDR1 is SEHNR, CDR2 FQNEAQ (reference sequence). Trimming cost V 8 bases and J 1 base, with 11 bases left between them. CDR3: CASGGLGNTEAFF. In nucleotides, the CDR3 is TGTGCCAGCGGGGGTCTGGGGAACACTGAAGCTTTCTTT.

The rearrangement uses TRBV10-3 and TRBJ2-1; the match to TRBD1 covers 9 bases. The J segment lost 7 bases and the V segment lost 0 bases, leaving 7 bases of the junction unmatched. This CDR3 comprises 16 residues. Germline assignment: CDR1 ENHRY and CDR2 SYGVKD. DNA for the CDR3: TGTGCCATCAGTGAGTCCCGGGGACAGGGTGGGAATGAGCAGTTCTTC. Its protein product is CAISESRGQGGNEQFF.

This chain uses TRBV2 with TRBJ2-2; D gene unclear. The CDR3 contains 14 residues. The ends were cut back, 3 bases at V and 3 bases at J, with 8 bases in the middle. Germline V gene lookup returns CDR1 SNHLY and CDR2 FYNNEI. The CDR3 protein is CASSEVIHTGELFF. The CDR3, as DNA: TGTGCCAGCAGTGAGGTCATCCACACCGGGGAGCTGTTTTTT.